A single T cell receptor beta chain is shown here with its context. What it binds is unknown. At one end, the junction sequence differs from germline, possibly due to a read error. This record belongs to a study of T-cell reconstitution after alpha-beta-depleted transplantation in children. Broader study findings: Several hundred graft clones that had expanded were reportedly the source of alpha-beta T cells about two months after transplant. From newly produced T cells came most of the T-cell counts and diversity one year after transplant. At day 60, the high TCRbeta diversity found in some patients originated from recipient T cells and thymic progenitors that had survived.

A TCRbeta library incorporating unique molecular identifiers was prepared. Using its own MiXCR run on the PCR reads, TCRdb lists one record per CDR3 protein. The data contain around 700,000 distinct CDR3 sequences, 13% of them singletons. CDR1 MNHEY and CDR2 SVGAGI come from the germline V gene. This CDR3 comprises 11 residues. The receptor comes from a girl under 10 years old with congenital amegakaryocytic thrombocytopenia, due to receive a stem cell transplant. The sample here was PBMCs, taken before TCRalphabeta/CD19-depleted stem cell transplant. The chain is built from TRBV6-5 and TRBJ1-1; no clear D. CDR3 bases: TGTGCCAGCAGCACTCACACTGAAGCTTTGTTT. As protein: CASSTHTEALF.